The 10 T cell receptor beta chains reported below all come from one sample, sequenced in a study of technical replicates of blood from a handful of donors. Clones were read by immunoSEQ multiplex PCR, and TCRdb kept only the in-frame ones, dropping some. The sample includes 65,000 to 90,000 clones, 92% of them seen just once. What was sequenced was T cells isolated from PBMCs. All receptors derive from a human donor in good health.

The V and J genes are TRBV6-1 and TRBJ1-5; 10 bases map to TRBD1. Germline V gives CDR1 MNHNS, CDR2 SASEGT. CDR3 size: 18 residues. V gave up 0 bases and J gave up 9 bases; unmatched junction bases: 14. The CDR3 bases are TGTGCCAGCAGTGAAGCGCCTCCGGGACAGGGGACGGTAAGGCCCCAGCATTTT. Amino acids: CASSEAPPGQGTVRPQHF.

The chain combines TRBV4-1 with TRBJ2-7; 9 bases are a match to TRBD1. Trimming cost V 6 bases and J 4 bases; bases outside gene matches: 7. The CDR3 covers 14 residues. Germline lookup yields CDR1 MGHRA and CDR2 YSYEKL. CDR3 DNA sequence: TGCGCCAGCAGTACCGGGACAGGGACTTACGAGCAGTACTTC. This codes for CASSTGTGTYEQYF.

A single count supports this clone. An end of the junction differs from the germline gene, which may be a read error. The genes are TRBV11-2 and TRBJ1-2; D call uncertain. Germline V CDR1 and CDR2: SGHAT, FQNNGV. This CDR3 has 14 amino acids. This chain's CDR3 is CASRKAPVDYGYTF. CDR3 sequence (DNA): TGTGCCAGCAGAAAAGCCCCCGTCGACTATGGCTACACCTTT.

The chain recombines TRBV6-5 with TRBJ1-2; D unclear. Between the trimmed V and J ends, which lost 5 bases and 4 bases, there was a span of 8 bases. Germline V gene lookup returns CDR1 MNHEY and CDR2 SVGAGI. The CDR3 is 12 residues long. This chain's CDR3 is CASSPDIYGYTF. Here the CDR3 DNA reads TGTGCCAGCAGTCCAGACATCTATGGCTACACCTTC.

The chain recombines TRBV6-5 with TRBJ1-5; no reliable D call. CDR1 MNHEY and CDR2 SVGAGI come from the germline V gene. V was pared by 4 bases and J by 5 bases, with 12 bases between. CDR3 length: 14 amino acids. This CDR3 reads CASSLLGGDQPQHF. CDR3 nucleotides: TGTGCCAGCAGTTTACTAGGTGGGGATCAGCCCCAGCATTTT.

The CDR3 coding sequence is TGTGCCAGCAGCAGACTAGCGAGCATCTCTGGGGCCAACGTCCTGACTTTC. Amino acid sequence: CASSRLASISGANVLTF. V and J are TRBV5-4 and TRBJ2-6, with 8 bases fitting TRBD2. The CDR3 runs to 17 residues. V lost 4 bases to trimming and J lost 0 bases; unmatched junction nucleotides: 6. Germline loops: CDR1 SGHNT, CDR2 YYREEE (reference sequence). Drawing the rest from reference TRBV5-4 and TRBJ2-6, the complete variable domain is ETGVTQSPTHLIKTRGQQVTLRCSSQSGHNTVSWYQQALGQGPQFIFQYYREEENGRGNFPPRFSGLQFPNYSSELNVNALELDDSALYLCASSRLASISGANVLTFGAGSRLTVL.

The rearrangement links TRBV18 to TRBJ2-5, with D unresolved. The CDR3 totals 12 residues. Germline V CDR1 and CDR2: KGHSH, LQKENI. Trimming stripped 2 bases from V and 5 bases from J, with 6 bases between. CDR3 DNA sequence: TGTGCCAGCTCACCAGCGGCTGAGACCCAGTACTTC. It yields the protein CASSPAAETQYF.

The chain is built from TRBV19 and TRBJ1-2; 7 bases are shared with TRBD1. The CDR3 is made up of 16 amino acids. Per germline, CDR1 LNHDA and CDR2 SQIVND (reference sequence). Losses at the gene ends were 4 bases for V and 3 bases for J; bases not matched to a gene: 11. The CDR3 sequence: CASSTLPGTGDYGYTF. The CDR3 nucleotides read TGTGCCAGTAGTACGCTTCCCGGAACAGGGGACTATGGCTACACCTTC.

The V call is TRBV27, the J call TRBJ1-1; 8 nucleotides line up with TRBD1. Germline V gives CDR1 MNHEY, CDR2 SMNVEV (reference sequence). Trimming at V came to 6 bases and at J to 5 bases, leaving 20 bases not matched to a gene. The CDR3 runs 18 residues. The CDR3 DNA reads TGTGCCAGCAGCCCACCACCCAACAGGGGGGGGATTCCGACTGAAGCTTTCTTT. Translating it yields CASSPPPNRGGIPTEAFF.

The gene calls are TRBV27 and TRBJ1-6, with D uncertain. The CDR3 spans 12 residues. Trimming left V 5 bases short and J 9 bases short, with 8 bases between. Germline loops: CDR1 MNHEY, CDR2 SMNVEV (reference sequence). The CDR3 reads CASSPPGSPLHF. In DNA, the CDR3 is TGTGCCAGCAGTCCGCCGGGTTCACCCCTCCACTTT.